Listed below are T cell receptor beta chains from one sample, sequenced in a study of blood T cell repertoires in COVID-19. The method was immunoSEQ multiplex PCR; TCRdb's version includes in-frame clones alone and lacks a portion of them. The sample contains some 80,000 clones, roughly 87% of which appear only once. Material for sequencing was peripheral blood. The origin of the receptors is a woman in her fifties or sixties with active or convalescent COVID-19. The CDR3 runs from the conserved cysteine through the conserved F or W. The D gene is left open where the match is weak. Part of the rows lack a size; the others show once, few, many or a class for expanded clones.

D: TRBD2
size: -
V: TRBV18
J: TRBJ2-1
DNA: TGTGCCAGCTCACCCGGGCTAGCGGGCAACAATGAGCAGTTCTTC
CDR3: CASSPGLAGNNEQFF

D: -
size: -
V: TRBV10-3
J: TRBJ1-2
DNA: TGTGCCATCAGTGGTGGCCAGGGGTATGGCTACACCTTC
CDR3: CAISGGQGYGYTF

D: -
size: -
V: TRBV19
J: TRBJ1-6
DNA: TGTGCCAGTAGTAACGTACAGGATACCCCAAATAATTCACCCCTCCACTTT
CDR3: CASSNVQDTPNNSPLHF

D: TRBD1
size: once
V: TRBV11-2
J: TRBJ1-3
DNA: TGTGCCAGCAGCTTAGGCCGGGACAGGGCTACAGACACCATATATTTT
CDR3: CASSLGRDRATDTIYF

D: -
size: few
V: TRBV4-3
J: TRBJ1-2
DNA: TGCGCCAGCAGCCAAGAGGGCAGGGGTAGCTATGGCTACACCTTC
CDR3: CASSQEGRGSYGYTF

D: -
size: once
V: TRBV9
J: TRBJ2-5
DNA: TGTGCCAGCAGCGTAGAGGGGGGGCAGGAGACCCAGTACTTC
CDR3: CASSVEGGQETQYF

D: -
size: once
V: TRBV19
J: TRBJ1-2
DNA: TGTGCCAGTAGTATAGTCGGGGACTATGGCTACACCTTC
CDR3: CASSIVGDYGYTF

D: -
size: -
V: TRBV19
J: TRBJ1-1
DNA: TGTGCCAGTAGTTACAGTCTTGAAGGAGCTTTCTTT
CDR3: CASSYSLEGAFF

D: TRBD2
size: once
V: TRBV27
J: TRBJ2-1
DNA: TGTGCCAGCAGCTTCGCGGGGGGCCGTTACAATGAGCAGTTCTTC
CDR3: CASSFAGGRYNEQFF

D: TRBD1
size: -
V: TRBV5-6
J: TRBJ1-5
DNA: TGTGCCAGCAGCTTGGCGACAGGGGACCAGCCCCAGCATTTT
CDR3: CASSLATGDQPQHF

D: TRBD1
size: once
V: TRBV19
J: TRBJ1-2
DNA: TGTGCCAGTAGTATATCGCCAGGGGGTGGCTACACCTTC
CDR3: CASSISPGGGYTF

D: -
size: -
V: TRBV7-2
J: TRBJ2-7
DNA: TGTGCCAGCAGCTTACGACGGCCGGGTTCCTACGAGCAGTACTTC
CDR3: CASSLRRPGSYEQYF

D: TRBD1
size: -
V: TRBV19
J: TRBJ1-4
DNA: TGTGCCAGTGCGGACAGGCCTAATGAAAAACTGTTTTTT
CDR3: CASADRPNEKLFF

D: -
size: -
V: TRBV29-1
J: TRBJ1-2
DNA: TGCAGCGTTGAAGGGCAGGGGCCGATTCCTAACTATGGCTACACCTTC
CDR3: CSVEGQGPIPNYGYTF

D: TRBD1
size: once
V: TRBV6-6
J: TRBJ1-3
DNA: TGTGCCAGCAGACGTGACAGGGGTACAGGAAACACCATATATTTT
CDR3: CASRRDRGTGNTIYF

D: -
size: -
V: TRBV4-3
J: TRBJ2-1
DNA: TGCGCCAGCAGCAGCCTAGGAGGGCATGAGCAGTTCTTC
CDR3: CASSSLGGHEQFF

D: -
size: -
V: TRBV19
J: TRBJ2-3
DNA: TGTGCCAGTACCCCCTCGAAGAGCTCAAGCACAGATACGCAGTATTTT
CDR3: CASTPSKSSSTDTQYF

D: TRBD1
size: -
V: TRBV9
J: TRBJ2-2
DNA: TGTGCCAGCAGCGTAGGGACAGGGGGCGTGGAGACCGGGGAGCTGTTTTTT
CDR3: CASSVGTGGVETGELFF

D: -
size: -
V: TRBV4-2
J: TRBJ2-4
DNA: TGTGCCAGCAGCCAAGGGGGTCACCAAGACAGAGCCAAAAACATTCAGTACTTC
CDR3: CASSQGGHQDRAKNIQYF

D: TRBD1
size: once
V: TRBV5-1
J: TRBJ2-1
DNA: TGCGCCAGCAGCTTGCCCTCGACAGGGGTGGATGAGCAGTTCTTC
CDR3: CASSLPSTGVDEQFF

D: TRBD1
size: -
V: TRBV5-1
J: TRBJ1-1
DNA: TGCGCCAGCGCAACAGGGGGCAATACTGAAGCTTTCTTT
CDR3: CASATGGNTEAFF

D: -
size: many
V: TRBV10-3
J: TRBJ1-3
DNA: TGTGCCATAGCGGAATCCTCCTCTGGAAACACCATATATTTT
CDR3: CAIAESSSGNTIYF

D: TRBD1
size: -
V: TRBV19
J: TRBJ2-1
DNA: TGTGCCAGTAATGACAGGGGGCTCTACAATGAGCAGTTCTTC
CDR3: CASNDRGLYNEQFF

D: -
size: once
V: TRBV4-2
J: TRBJ1-2
DNA: TGTGCCAGCAGCCAAGCCCCCGACACGACCTATGGCTACACCTTC
CDR3: CASSQAPDTTYGYTF

D: TRBD1
size: -
V: TRBV4-3
J: TRBJ2-7
DNA: TGCGCCAGCAGCCAAGGGACAGGGCGGTACGAGCAGTACTTC
CDR3: CASSQGTGRYEQYF

D: TRBD2
size: -
V: TRBV25-1
J: TRBJ2-5
DNA: TGTGCCAGCAGTATGGGGCGGGGGTACGGAGAGACCCAGTACTTC
CDR3: CASSMGRGYGETQYF

D: TRBD1
size: -
V: TRBV19
J: TRBJ2-1
DNA: TGTGCCAGTAGTAGGGACAGGGTTTCGAATGAGCAGTTCTTC
CDR3: CASSRDRVSNEQFF

D: TRBD1
size: -
V: TRBV7-9
J: TRBJ2-7
DNA: TGTGCCAGCAGCTCCTTGACAGGGGCCATCTACGAGCAGTACTTC
CDR3: CASSSLTGAIYEQYF

D: TRBD1
size: -
V: TRBV4-3
J: TRBJ1-1
DNA: TGCGCCAGCAGCCAAAGGACAGGGGGCACTGAAGCTTTCTTT
CDR3: CASSQRTGGTEAFF

D: TRBD1
size: -
V: TRBV5-5
J: TRBJ1-1
DNA: TGTGCCAGCAGCCCGGACAGGGTGAACACTGAAGCTTTCTTT
CDR3: CASSPDRVNTEAFF

D: TRBD1
size: -
V: TRBV6-5
J: TRBJ1-1
DNA: TGTGCCAGCAGTTACTTAACGACAGGGTTGAACACTGAAGCTTTCTTT
CDR3: CASSYLTTGLNTEAFF

D: TRBD1
size: -
V: TRBV27
J: TRBJ2-7
DNA: TGTGCCAGCAGTTTGCTTCCCGGGACAGGGAACGAGCAGTACTTC
CDR3: CASSLLPGTGNEQYF

D: TRBD1
size: once
V: TRBV3-1/TRBV3-2
J: TRBJ2-1
DNA: TGTGCCAGCAGCCAACTCTCGGGGACAGGGAGGAATGAGCAGTTCTTC
CDR3: CASSQLSGTGRNEQFF

D: TRBD1
size: -
V: TRBV28
J: TRBJ2-7
DNA: TGTGCCAGCAGTTTAATTATTGGGACAGGGATTACCTACGAGCAGTACTTC
CDR3: CASSLIIGTGITYEQYF

D: -
size: -
V: TRBV29-1
J: TRBJ2-7
DNA: TGCAGCGTTGAAGGGCAGGGGGGCTACGAGCAGTACTTC
CDR3: CSVEGQGGYEQYF

D: TRBD1
size: -
V: TRBV3-1/TRBV3-2
J: TRBJ1-2
DNA: TGTGCCAGCAGCCAAGGGGAGGCAGGGGGCGGCTACACCTTC
CDR3: CASSQGEAGGGYTF

D: -
size: -
V: TRBV9
J: TRBJ2-2
DNA: TGTGCCAGCAGCGCAACAGGATCCGTTTGGGCCACCGGGGAGCTGTTTTTT
CDR3: CASSATGSVWATGELFF

D: TRBD1
size: -
V: TRBV6-2/TRBV6-3
J: TRBJ1-5
DNA: TGTGCCAGCAGTGACAGGGGCGGTCAGCCCCAGCATTTT
CDR3: CASSDRGGQPQHF

D: -
size: -
V: TRBV28
J: TRBJ1-2
DNA: TGTGCCAGCAGTCCACAGGGACCGGGGCCTGGCTACACCTTC
CDR3: CASSPQGPGPGYTF

D: -
size: -
V: TRBV18
J: TRBJ1-2
DNA: TGTGCCAGCTCACAACAGGGAAAAAATTATGGCTACACCTTC
CDR3: CASSQQGKNYGYTF

D: -
size: -
V: TRBV27
J: TRBJ2-7
DNA: TGTGCCAGCAGAAATACCGGACGGAGGTACGAGCAGTACTTC
CDR3: CASRNTGRRYEQYF

D: TRBD1
size: -
V: TRBV7-9
J: TRBJ1-2
DNA: TGTGCCAGCAGCCTACCGACAGGGATCCATGGCTACACCTTC
CDR3: CASSLPTGIHGYTF

D: -
size: -
V: TRBV27
J: TRBJ2-1
DNA: TGTGCCAGCAGTTTTAACACAGCTGCAGACTACAATGAGCAGTTCTTC
CDR3: CASSFNTAADYNEQFF

D: -
size: -
V: TRBV10-3
J: TRBJ1-1
DNA: TGTGCCATCAGTTACAGCTCGAACACTGAAGCTTTCTTT
CDR3: CAISYSSNTEAFF

D: TRBD2
size: once
V: TRBV7-3
J: TRBJ2-3
DNA: TGTGCCAGCAGCGTCGGGACTAGCGGGGGGGAATGGGATACGCAGTATTTT
CDR3: CASSVGTSGGEWDTQYF

D: -
size: -
V: TRBV7-3
J: TRBJ1-2
DNA: TGTGCCAGCAGCTTAAAAGGGGGTAAAGGCTACACCTTC
CDR3: CASSLKGGKGYTF

D: -
size: -
V: TRBV6-1
J: TRBJ1-2
DNA: TGTGCCAGCAGTGAAGCCGGGGGGGGGAGAGGCTACACCTTC
CDR3: CASSEAGGGRGYTF

D: TRBD1
size: -
V: TRBV27
J: TRBJ1-1
DNA: TGTGCCAGCAGTTACGGACAGGGGGCAGAAGCTTTCTTT
CDR3: CASSYGQGAEAFF

D: TRBD2
size: -
V: TRBV14
J: TRBJ2-1
DNA: TGTGCCAGCAGCCAAGACCTGGGACTAGATCTTTACAATGAGCAGTTCTTC
CDR3: CASSQDLGLDLYNEQFF

D: -
size: -
V: TRBV7-2
J: TRBJ2-5
DNA: TGTGCCAGCAGCTTATCGTCGACAGTCCAAGAGACCCAGTACTTC
CDR3: CASSLSSTVQETQYF

D: TRBD1
size: -
V: TRBV7-2
J: TRBJ2-1
DNA: TGTGCCAGCAGCTTGGAGACAGGGGGCGGTGAGCAGTTCTTC
CDR3: CASSLETGGGEQFF

D: TRBD2
size: -
V: TRBV5-1
J: TRBJ2-5
DNA: TGCGCCAGCAGCTCGGGACTAGCGGGGCTCGGGGAGACCCAGTACTTC
CDR3: CASSSGLAGLGETQYF

D: -
size: -
V: TRBV5-4
J: TRBJ1-2
DNA: TGTGCCAGCAGCTTGGACCCAGGACTCTTCTATGGCTACACCTTC
CDR3: CASSLDPGLFYGYTF

D: -
size: -
V: TRBV30
J: TRBJ2-5
DNA: TGTGCCTGGAGTGACCAGATACAAGAGACCCAGTACTTC
CDR3: CAWSDQIQETQYF

D: -
size: -
V: TRBV6-5
J: TRBJ1-1
DNA: TGTGCCAGCAGTTACACATCGACAGACATGAACACTGAAGCTTTCTTT
CDR3: CASSYTSTDMNTEAFF

D: -
size: once
V: TRBV6-5
J: TRBJ1-1
DNA: TGTGCCAGCAGTCGCGCTGACAGCGGGGACACTGAAGCTTTCTTT
CDR3: CASSRADSGDTEAFF

D: -
size: few
V: TRBV7-8
J: TRBJ2-7
DNA: TGTGCCAGCAGCGAATCGACAGGACCTGCCTACGAGCAGTACTTC
CDR3: CASSESTGPAYEQYF

D: -
size: -
V: TRBV7-2
J: TRBJ2-3
DNA: TGTGCCAGCAGTATAGGGAGGTTAGCAGCGGATACGCAGTATTTT
CDR3: CASSIGRLAADTQYF

D: -
size: -
V: TRBV30
J: TRBJ1-6
DNA: TGTGCCTGGAGTGCCACTTTGGGGGGTAATTCACCCCTCCACTTT
CDR3: CAWSATLGGNSPLHF

D: -
size: -
V: TRBV13
J: TRBJ1-3
DNA: TGTGCCAGCAGCTTCGGACAGTCCTCTGGAAACACCATATATTTT
CDR3: CASSFGQSSGNTIYF